This T cell receptor beta chain appears in the sequencing data of a study of blood T cell repertoires in COVID-19. The CDR3 extends over 14 amino acids. Per the germline V gene, CDR1 is SGHRS and CDR2 is YFSETQ. The trim removed 4 bases at V and 7 bases at J, leaving 6 bases unmatched. The data were produced by immunoSEQ multiplex PCR, yet TCRdb's version contains in-frame clones alone and is incomplete. The table lists 67,000 or so clones, 70% to 85% of them singletons, with roughly 28% in the top ten. This rearrangement joins TRBV5-1 to TRBJ2-2; 8 nucleotides align to TRBD1. This sequence originates from a man between 65 and 79 years old with acute or convalescent COVID-19. The material sequenced was peripheral blood. The DNA for the CDR3 is TGCGCCAGCAGCCACGGACAGGGCGGCGGGGAGCTGTTTTTT. Translating gives CASSHGQGGGELFF.